These 30 T cell receptor beta chains originate from one sample sequenced in a study of OX40 agonist ivuxolimab in advanced cancers. Method: immunoSEQ multiplex PCR; TCRdb's copy keeps in-frame clones and lacks some. Of more than 75,000 clones in the sample, around 80% were seen once. The sample here was CD4+ or CD8+ T cells sorted from blood, taken in a trial of the OX40 agonist ivuxolimab. These receptors came from an adult with an advanced solid tumor such as melanoma, head and neck, liver or kidney cancer.

The chain recombines TRBV12-5 with TRBJ1-2; TRBD1 aligns across 8 bases. The CDR3 totals 15 residues. V gave up 1 base and J gave up 2 bases; unmatched junction bases: 3. Germline V gene lookup returns CDR1 LGHNT and CDR2 FRNRAP. The CDR3: CASGLDRGTNYGYTF. DNA of the CDR3: TGTGCTAGTGGTTTGGACAGGGGGACGAACTATGGCTACACCTTC.

The chain has TRBV29-1 and TRBJ2-7; weak D call: TRBD1 (6 bases). The CDR3 has 12 residues. The germline CDR1 and CDR2 sequences are SQVTM and ANQGSEA. The ends were cut back, 6 bases at V and 2 bases at J, with 11 bases in the middle. Written as DNA, the CDR3 is TGCAGCGTAAGGACAGACACCTACGAGCAGTACTTC. Encoded protein: CSVRTDTYEQYF.

The chain has TRBV7-9 and TRBJ2-5, with 11 bases matching TRBD1. Matching the DNA end better, TRBJ2-7 makes the J call doubtful. Germline V gene data show CDR1 as SEHNR and CDR2 as FQNEAQ (reference sequence). The CDR3 contains 17 residues. The CDR3 reads CASSPPPGQGDPYEQYF. The CDR3 DNA reads TGTGCCAGCAGCCCCCCCCCGGGACAGGGGGATCCCTACGAGCAGTACTTC.

The chain uses TRBV19 and TRBJ2-1, with TRBD2 matching over 15 bases. Losses at the gene ends were 4 bases for V and 15 bases for J; bases not matched to a gene: 13. Germline V CDR1 and CDR2: LNHDA, SQIVND (reference sequence). CDR3 length: 16 amino acids. The CDR3 region has the DNA TGTGCCAGTAGTACCGATCTTGGACTAGCGGGAGGGCCGAGGTTCTTC. Amino acid sequence: CASSTDLGLAGGPRFF.

The V call is TRBV5-8, the J call TRBJ2-1; 12 bases are shared with TRBD2. Looked up from germline, CDR1 is SGHTS and CDR2 is YDEGEE. The CDR3 extends over 14 amino acids. The ends lost 6 bases at V and 8 bases at J; junction bases unmatched: 6. The CDR3 DNA reads TGTGCCAGCATTTCTAGCGGGAGGGTCGATGAGCAGTTCTTC. Translated: CASISSGRVDEQFF.

There are a few counts of this clone. The J gene is TRBJ1-3, the V gene TRBV6-5; TRBD1 matches at 8 bases. Losses at the gene ends were 5 bases for V and 4 bases for J; bases not matched to a gene: 7. This CDR3 contains 15 residues. Germline V gene sequence: CDR1 MNHEY, CDR2 SVGAGI. CDR3 loop: CASSPHRGEGNTIYF. CDR3 DNA: TGTGCCAGCAGTCCCCACAGGGGGGAGGGAAACACCATATATTTT.

J is TRBJ1-6 and V is TRBV9; D is ambiguous. V lost 4 bases and J lost 6, with 11 bases in between. CDR3 size: 14 residues. CDR1 and CDR2 (germline): SGDLS, YYNGEE. CDR3 in DNA: TGTGCCAGCAGCAGAGACGGGTCTAATTCACCCCTCCACTTT. Protein product: CASSRDGSNSPLHF.

This chain joins TRBV6-1 and TRBJ2-7; a weak D match, TRBD1 (6 bases). The CDR3 has 13 amino acids. Germline V CDR1 and CDR2: MNHNS, SASEGT. V lost 4 bases and J 6 bases, leaving 13 bases between the germline ends. The CDR3 nucleotides are TGTGCCAGCAGTGGACAGGTTGCGGGCGAGCAGTACTTC. It encodes CASSGQVAGEQYF.

The chain is built from TRBV6-5 and TRBJ2-7; D unresolved. The CDR3 contains 14 residues. Germline CDR1 MNHEY, CDR2 SVGAGI. V dropped 0 bases and J dropped 5 bases, with 11 bases sitting between them. The CDR3 coding sequence is TGTGCCAGCAGTTACTCTTGGTACCAAGACGAGCAGTACTTC. It translates to CASSYSWYQDEQYF.

The chain has TRBV6-5 and TRBJ1-3, with 7 bases matching TRBD1. The ends lost 6 bases at V and 2 bases at J; junction bases unmatched: 7. There are 15 residues in the CDR3. Germline V CDR1 and CDR2: MNHEY, SVGAGI. CDR3 coding DNA: TGTGCCAGCAGCTACGACAGGGCGGCTGGAAACACCATATATTTT. As protein: CASSYDRAAGNTIYF.

J is TRBJ2-7 and V is TRBV11-2; 7 positions agree with TRBD1. Trimming removed 1 base from V and 0 bases from J; junction bases left unmatched: 3. CDR3 length: 15 residues. CDR1 SGHAT and CDR2 FQNNGV come from the germline V gene. The CDR3: CASSLGGTVSYEQYF. As DNA, the CDR3 is TGTGCCAGCAGCTTAGGGGGGACAGTCTCCTACGAGCAGTACTTC.

This chain uses TRBV4-2 with TRBJ2-7, with 12 bases matching TRBD2. Germline V CDR1 and CDR2: LGHNA, YNFKEQ. The V gene end was trimmed by 1 base and the J gene end by 2 bases; junction bases not matched to a gene: 9. The CDR3 totals 18 residues. As DNA, the CDR3 is TGTGCCAGCAGCCAAGGTATCGGACTAGCGGGAATTCCCTACGAGCAGTACTTC. Its protein product is CASSQGIGLAGIPYEQYF.

The chain's CDR3 is CASSFGTGGNEQFF. The CDR3, as DNA: TGTGCCAGCAGCTTCGGGACAGGGGGTAATGAGCAGTTCTTC. V and J are TRBV5-8 and TRBJ2-1, with TRBD1 matching over 11 bases. The CDR3 has 14 residues. With V trimmed by 2 bases and J by 7 bases, 2 bases remained unmatched. Germline CDR1 and CDR2: SGHTS and YDEGEE.

This clone appeared once. The gene calls are TRBV9 and TRBJ2-2; 9 bases align to TRBD2. The CDR3 is made up of 18 amino acids. Germline loops: CDR1 SGDLS, CDR2 YYNGEE. The junction had 13 bases not matched to a gene; V was cut back by 6 bases and J by 1 base. This CDR3 reads CASTHAAGGPGNTGELFF. In DNA form, the CDR3 reads TGTGCCAGCACCCACGCGGCGGGGGGGCCAGGGAACACCGGGGAGCTGTTTTTT.

This chain links TRBV27 with TRBJ2-1; weak D call: TRBD2 (5 bases). CDR3 length: 17 residues. V lost 6 bases and J lost 0, with 18 bases in between. Germline CDR1 reads MNHEY; CDR2 reads SMNVEV (reference sequence). CDR3 loop: CASSSTLSTSSYNEQFF. DNA for the CDR3: TGTGCCAGCAGCAGTACCCTCTCCACTAGCTCCTACAATGAGCAGTTCTTC.

The sample holds one count of this clone. This chain connects TRBV4-3 to TRBJ2-3; 9 nucleotides align to TRBD2. The germline V gene encodes CDR1 LGHNA and CDR2 YSLEER. The CDR3 loop spans 16 amino acids. The V segment lost 1 base and the J segment 2 bases; nucleotides outside the gene matches: 4. The CDR3 loop reads CASSQGAGGATDTQYF. In DNA, the CDR3 is TGCGCCAGCAGCCAAGGTGCGGGAGGGGCCACAGATACGCAGTATTTT.

The chain employs TRBV6-5 and TRBJ2-7; 10 bases agree with TRBD1. Germline-derived CDR1 and CDR2 are MNHEY and SVGAGI. The trim removed 1 base at V and 4 bases at J, leaving 7 bases unmatched. The CDR3 contains 16 residues. The CDR3 region is CASSYYAGTGAYEQYF. CDR3 DNA: TGTGCCAGCAGTTACTACGCCGGGACAGGGGCTTACGAGCAGTACTTC.

The chain uses TRBV28 and TRBJ2-7; D is ambiguous. The CDR3 spans 13 residues. The germline V and J ends were trimmed by 6 bases and 2 bases, with 11 bases remaining between them. Germline V gives CDR1 MDHEN, CDR2 SYDVKM. CDR3 region: CASRAGGAYEQYF. The CDR3, as DNA: TGTGCCAGCAGGGCCGGTGGGGCCTACGAGCAGTACTTC.

The V and J genes are TRBV11-1 and TRBJ1-6; 9 bases are shared with TRBD1. V was clipped by 5 bases and J by 9 bases; unmatched bases: 5. CDR1 SGHAT and CDR2 FQDESV come from the germline V gene (reference sequence). The CDR3 runs 14 residues. CDR3 residues: CASSHRTGVSPLHF. The CDR3 nucleotides read TGTGCCAGCAGCCACAGGACAGGGGTTTCACCCCTCCACTTT.

The CDR3 DNA reads TGTGCCAGTAGTACCCACAGGGAGAACGGGGAGCTGTTTTTT. Translating gives CASSTHRENGELFF. The chain joins TRBV19 to TRBJ2-2, with a weak D call TRBD1 (6 bases). The V end was cut by 4 bases, the J end by 7 bases, with 13 bases between. The CDR3 runs to 14 residues. The germline V gene has CDR1 LNHDA and CDR2 SQIVND (reference sequence).

This chain uses TRBV15 with TRBJ2-7, with 10 positions matching TRBD1. This CDR3 has 15 residues. CDR1 and CDR2 (germline): LNHNV, YYDKDF (reference sequence). The J segment lost 0 bases and the V segment lost 1 base, leaving 0 bases of the junction unmatched. CDR3 protein: CATSRGTGGSYEQYF. The CDR3 DNA is TGTGCCACCAGCAGAGGGACAGGGGGCTCCTACGAGCAGTACTTC.

The chain joins TRBV14 to TRBJ2-2, with D unclear. Trimming left V 1 base short and J 0 bases short, with 9 bases between. The CDR3 runs to 16 residues. Per the germline V gene, CDR1 is SGHDN and CDR2 is FVKESK. The CDR3 loop reads CASSQALQPNTGELFF. In nucleotides, the CDR3 is TGTGCCAGCAGCCAAGCGCTCCAGCCGAACACCGGGGAGCTGTTTTTT.

The chain combines TRBV15 with TRBJ2-3, with TRBD2 as a possible D gene (6 bases). The CDR3 is 16 amino acids. Looked up from germline, CDR1 is LNHNV and CDR2 is YYDKDF (reference sequence). V gave up 1 base and J gave up 0 bases, with 11 bases separating them. Written as DNA, the CDR3 is TGTGCCACCAGCAGAGGACTAGAGGCTAGCACAGATACGCAGTATTTT. This gives the protein CATSRGLEASTDTQYF.

The CDR3 DNA follows: TGTGCCAGCAGCTCATGGGACGGTGAAAAACTGTTTTTT. As protein: CASSSWDGEKLFF. The J gene is TRBJ1-4, the V gene TRBV7-2; weak D call: TRBD1 (5 bases). V shed 4 bases and J shed 7 bases, with 10 bases lying between them. The germline V gene encodes CDR1 SGHTA and CDR2 FQGNSA. This CDR3 region has 13 residues.

J is TRBJ2-6 and V is TRBV7-2, with 16 nucleotides matching TRBD2. The CDR3 runs to 20 residues. Germline CDR1 is SGHTA and CDR2 is FQGNSA. V dropped 0 bases and J dropped 3; count of bases not matched to a gene: 5. The CDR3 region is CASSLAGLAGGPFGANVLTF. The CDR3 DNA sequence: TGTGCCAGCAGCTTAGCGGGACTAGCGGGGGGGCCCTTTGGGGCCAACGTCCTGACTTTC. The variable domain in full, with the rest retrieved from reference TRBV7-2 and TRBJ2-6, is GAGVSQSPSNKVTEKGKDVELRCDPISGHTALYWYRQSLGQGLEFLIYFQGNSAPDKSGLPSDRFSAERTGGSVSTLTIQRTQQEDSAVYLCASSLAGLAGGPFGANVLTFGAGSRLTVL.

The CDR3 DNA reads TGTGCCAGCAGCGAAAATGAGGGGCCCCCTAGCACAGATACGCAGTATTTT. It specifies CASSENEGPPSTDTQYF. V usage is TRBV7-2 and J usage is TRBJ2-3; D may correspond to TRBD1 or TRBD2 (5 bases each). Germline V gene data show CDR1 as SGHTA and CDR2 as FQGNSA. Trimming left V 5 bases short and J 0 bases short, with 18 bases between. The CDR3 contains 17 residues.

This clone was detected only a few times. CDR3 region: CATSNRDRASYEQYF. In DNA, the CDR3 is TGTGCCACCAGCAACAGGGACAGGGCCTCCTACGAGCAGTACTTC. V and J are TRBV15 and TRBJ2-7; 9 bases are shared with TRBD1. This CDR3 is built from 15 residues. CDR1 is LNHNV, CDR2 YYDKDF, per germline (reference sequence). The trim removed 4 bases at V and 0 bases at J, leaving 4 bases unmatched.

The rearrangement joins TRBV19 to TRBJ2-7; TRBD2 matches 8 bases. The trim removed 3 bases at V and 3 bases at J, leaving 4 bases unmatched. The CDR3 covers 14 residues. CDR1 is LNHDA and CDR2 is SQIVND in the germline V gene (reference sequence). CDR3 amino acids: CASSIGSGNYEQYF. Here the CDR3 DNA reads TGTGCCAGTAGTATTGGTAGCGGGAACTACGAGCAGTACTTC.

The chain couples TRBV15 to TRBJ2-7; 7 bases agree with TRBD1. From germline, CDR1 is LNHNV and CDR2 YYDKDF (reference sequence). V dropped 5 bases and J dropped 7; count of bases not matched to a gene: 11. The CDR3 totals 14 residues. The DNA of the CDR3 is TGTGCCACCAGCCCGGACAGGCCCGATGGGGAGCAGTACTTC. Residues: CATSPDRPDGEQYF.

The chain combines TRBV4-3 with TRBJ2-1, with TRBD2 matching 7 bases. J was trimmed by 1 base and V by 5 bases; bases with no gene match: 5. This CDR3 has 15 amino acids. Germline CDR1 and CDR2: LGHNA and YSLEER. The CDR3 DNA sequence: TGCGCCAGCAGCAAACTAGCGAGTTCCTACAATGAGCAGTTCTTC. Amino acids: CASSKLASSYNEQFF.